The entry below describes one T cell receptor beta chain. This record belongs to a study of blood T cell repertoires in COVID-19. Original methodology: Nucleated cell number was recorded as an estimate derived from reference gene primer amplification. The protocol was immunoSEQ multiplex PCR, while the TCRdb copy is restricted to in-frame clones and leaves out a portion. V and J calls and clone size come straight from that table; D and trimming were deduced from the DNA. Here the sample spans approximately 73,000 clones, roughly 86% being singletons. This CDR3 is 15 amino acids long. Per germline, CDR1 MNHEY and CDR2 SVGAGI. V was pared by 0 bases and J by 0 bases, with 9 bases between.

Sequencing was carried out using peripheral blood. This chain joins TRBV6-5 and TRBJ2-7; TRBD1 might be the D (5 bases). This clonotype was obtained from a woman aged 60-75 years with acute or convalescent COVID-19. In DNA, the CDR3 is TGTGCCAGCAGTTACTCGGGGCAGAGCTCCTACGAGCAGTACTTC. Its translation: CASSYSGQSSYEQYF.